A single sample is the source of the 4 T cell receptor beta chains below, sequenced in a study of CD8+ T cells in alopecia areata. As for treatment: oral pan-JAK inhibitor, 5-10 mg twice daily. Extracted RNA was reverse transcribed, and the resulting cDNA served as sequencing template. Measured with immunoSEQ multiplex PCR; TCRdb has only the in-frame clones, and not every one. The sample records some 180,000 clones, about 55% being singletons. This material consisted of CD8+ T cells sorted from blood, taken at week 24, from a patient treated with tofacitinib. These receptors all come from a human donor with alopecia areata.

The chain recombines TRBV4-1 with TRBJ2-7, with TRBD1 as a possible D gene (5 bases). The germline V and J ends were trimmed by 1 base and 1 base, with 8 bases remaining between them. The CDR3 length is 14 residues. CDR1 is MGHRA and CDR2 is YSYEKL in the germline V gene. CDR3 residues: CASSQGPGSYEQYF. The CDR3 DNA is TGCGCCAGCAGCCAAGGTCCAGGGTCCTACGAGCAGTACTTC.

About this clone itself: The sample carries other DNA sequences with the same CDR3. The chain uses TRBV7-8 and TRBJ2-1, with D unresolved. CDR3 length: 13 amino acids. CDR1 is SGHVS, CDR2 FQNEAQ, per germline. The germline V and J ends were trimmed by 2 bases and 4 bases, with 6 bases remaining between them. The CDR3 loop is CASSLSPYNEQFF. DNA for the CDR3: TGTGCCAGCAGCTTATCCCCTTACAATGAGCAGTTCTTC.

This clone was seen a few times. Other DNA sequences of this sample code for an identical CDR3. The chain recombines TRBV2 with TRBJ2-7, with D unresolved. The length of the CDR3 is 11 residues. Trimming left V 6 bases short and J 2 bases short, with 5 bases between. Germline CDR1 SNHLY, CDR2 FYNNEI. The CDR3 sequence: CASRATYEQYF. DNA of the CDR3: TGTGCCAGCAGGGCCACCTACGAGCAGTACTTC.

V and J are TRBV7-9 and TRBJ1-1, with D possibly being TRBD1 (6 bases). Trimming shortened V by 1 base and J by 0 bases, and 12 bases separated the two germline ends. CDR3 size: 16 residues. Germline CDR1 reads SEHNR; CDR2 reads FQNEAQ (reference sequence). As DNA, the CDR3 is TGTGCCAGCAGCTTAGTCAGGGGAGGAGTGAACACTGAAGCTTTCTTT. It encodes CASSLVRGGVNTEAFF.